Each of the 26 T cell receptor beta chains below was sequenced from the same sample in a study of shared clonotypes between healthy human individuals. Naive CD8 isolation took CD45RO-negative cells positively selected for CCR7 and excluded terminally differentiated effector memory CD45RA+ cells. TCRdb's table, derived via immunoSEQ multiplex PCR, lists solely in-frame clones and lacks some. The sample has some 2.1 million clones, about 95% seen once. Sequencing was done on a sample of naive CD8+ T cells sorted from blood. Source of these receptors: a man aged 18 to 35 in good health.

With respect to this clone: The same CDR3 arises from other DNA sequences in this sample as well. The chain joins TRBV6-5 to TRBJ1-5, with D unclear. The germline V and J ends were trimmed by 0 bases and 6 bases, with 6 bases remaining between them. This CDR3 has 13 amino acids. Per germline, CDR1 MNHEY and CDR2 SVGAGI. The CDR3 is CASSYSGTQPQHF. The CDR3 DNA follows: TGTGCCAGCAGTTACTCGGGTACTCAGCCCCAGCATTTT.

Of note for this clone: This CDR3 is also generated by other DNA sequences in the sample. This chain links TRBV5-1 with TRBJ1-2; D perhaps matches TRBD1 (6 bases). CDR3 size: 15 residues. The germline CDR1 and CDR2 sequences are SGHRS and YFSETQ. V was trimmed by 0 bases and J by 4 bases, leaving 13 bases between them. The DNA for the CDR3 is TGCGCCAGCAGCTTGGCCGGCGAAGGGGGCTATGGCTACACCTTC. Translation: CASSLAGEGGYGYTF. Combining the CDR3 with reference TRBV5-1 and TRBJ1-2 gives the whole variable domain KAGVTQTPRYLIKTRGQQVTLSCSPISGHRSVSWYQQTPGQGLQFLFEYFSETQRNKGNFPGRFSGRQFSNSRSEMNVSTLELGDSALYLCASSLAGEGGYGYTFGSGTRLTVV.

On this clone: The sample holds other DNA sequences that translate to the same CDR3. The gene calls are TRBV4-1 and TRBJ2-5; D may match TRBD1 or TRBD2 (6 bases each). The CDR3 extends over 13 amino acids. Between the trimmed V and J ends, which lost 1 base and 5 bases, there was a span of 8 bases. Germline CDR1 MGHRA, CDR2 YSYEKL. The CDR3 region has the DNA TGCGCCAGCAGCCAAGTAGGGGGGGAGACCCAGTACTTC. Translating it yields CASSQVGGETQYF.

V and J are TRBV11-2 and TRBJ1-1, with D unresolved. Trimming removed 1 base at V and 2 bases at J, with 8 bases between. Germline V gives CDR1 SGHAT, CDR2 FQNNGV. The CDR3 runs 14 residues. CDR3 region: CASSLGNSNTEAFF. CDR3 nucleotide sequence: TGTGCCAGCAGCTTAGGCAATAGCAACACTGAAGCTTTCTTT. Full variable domain (missing parts from reference TRBV11-2 and TRBJ1-1): EAGVAQSPRYKIIEKRQSVAFWCNPISGHATLYWYQQILGQGPKLLIQFQNNGVVDDSQLPKDRFSAERLKGVDSTLKIQPAKLEDSAVYLCASSLGNSNTEAFFGQGTRLTVV.

The chain employs TRBV27 and TRBJ2-3; the D gene could be TRBD1 or TRBD2 (5 bases each). Germline V lookup: CDR1 MNHEY, CDR2 SMNVEV (reference sequence). V dropped 2 bases and J dropped 2 bases, with 17 bases sitting between them. CDR3 length: 17 amino acids. In DNA form, the CDR3 reads TGTGCCAGCAGTTTACGTACCGGGGCCCTCCCCACAGATACGCAGTATTTT. This encodes CASSLRTGALPTDTQYF.

The chain joins TRBV12-5 to TRBJ2-3; 9 bases match TRBD2. This CDR3 has 17 amino acids. The germline V gene has CDR1 LGHNT and CDR2 FRNRAP. V shed 1 base, J shed 1 base, and the junction held 6 bases outside the gene matches. CDR3 in amino acids: CASGLGQVAGGTDTQYF. In nucleotides, the CDR3 is TGTGCTAGTGGTTTGGGACAGGTAGCGGGAGGCACAGATACGCAGTATTTT.

The rearrangement uses TRBV11-2 and TRBJ2-7; TRBD1 agrees at 9 bases. This CDR3 is built from 16 residues. Germline V gene lookup returns CDR1 SGHAT and CDR2 FQNNGV. V shed 0 bases and J 4 bases; nucleotides not matched to a gene: 7. This chain's CDR3 is CASSLELDRGKYEQYF. In DNA, the CDR3 is TGTGCCAGCAGCTTAGAACTGGACAGGGGTAAATACGAGCAGTACTTC.

The chain combines TRBV27 with TRBJ1-5; possibly TRBD1 for D (5 bases). From germline, CDR1 is MNHEY and CDR2 SMNVEV (reference sequence). The V end was cut by 5 bases, the J end by 4 bases, with 18 bases between. The CDR3 is made up of 16 amino acids. DNA for the CDR3: TGTGCCAGCAGTCCTACAAGGGGCGAGGGGAATCAGCCCCAGCATTTT. Translating it yields CASSPTRGEGNQPQHF.

The chain links TRBV4-1 to TRBJ1-1, with unresolved D. In germline, CDR1 is MGHRA, CDR2 YSYEKL. The V end was cut by 1 base, the J end by 2 bases, with 8 bases between. This CDR3 spans 14 amino acids. CDR3 sequence (DNA): TGCGCCAGCAGCCAAGGCTTGCTAAACACTGAAGCTTTCTTT. Amino acid sequence: CASSQGLLNTEAFF.

The chain couples TRBV25-1 to TRBJ1-6, with 10 bases lining up with TRBD1. The CDR3 runs 15 residues. Germline CDR1 and CDR2: MGHDK and SYGVNS. The J segment lost 7 bases and the V segment lost 2 bases, leaving 2 bases of the junction unmatched. CDR3 in DNA: TGTGCCAGCAGTGAAGACAGGGGGCTCAATTCACCCCTCCACTTT. Protein product: CASSEDRGLNSPLHF.

The table lists this clone with a count of one. The chain joins TRBV13 to TRBJ2-5; tentative D call: TRBD2 (6 bases). CDR3 size: 14 residues. Trimming shortened V by 4 bases and J by 0 bases, and 9 bases separated the two germline ends. Per germline, CDR1 PRHDT and CDR2 FYEKMQ (reference sequence). The CDR3 region has the DNA TGTGCCAGCAGCTCCCGGGACTACCAAGAGACCCAGTACTTC. It codes for CASSSRDYQETQYF.

This chain links TRBV5-7 with TRBJ2-5; a weak D match, TRBD1 (6 bases). TRBV5-7 has ORF status, its function being uncertain. There are 16 residues in the CDR3. The V and J ends lost 6 bases and 0 bases respectively, with 18 bases between them. This chain's CDR3 is CASNSYGGEDQETQYF. CDR3 bases: TGTGCCAGCAACTCCTATGGGGGCGAAGACCAAGAGACCCAGTACTTC.

The V call is TRBV19, the J call TRBJ1-5, with TRBD1 matching over 7 bases. Germline values: CDR1 LNHDA, CDR2 SQIVND (reference sequence). The CDR3 runs to 16 residues. With V trimmed by 5 bases and J by 0 bases, 7 bases remained unmatched. The CDR3 sequence: CASSPGQQYSNQPQHF. The CDR3 DNA sequence: TGTGCCAGTAGTCCGGGACAGCAATATAGCAATCAGCCCCAGCATTTT.

About this clone: The germline gene is not matched at one end of the junction; a read error may be the cause. J is TRBJ2-2 and V is TRBV7-7; possible D gene TRBD1, 5 bases. CDR3 length: 16 amino acids. From germline, CDR1 is SSHAT and CDR2 FNYEAQ (reference sequence). CDR3 loop: CASSPAMGLNTGELFF. Written as DNA, the CDR3 is TGTGCTAGCAGCCCCGCAATGGGGCTAAACACCGGGGAGCTGTTTTTT.

The V call is TRBV27, the J call TRBJ2-5, with 15 bases lining up with TRBD2. This CDR3 region has 18 residues. Germline values: CDR1 MNHEY, CDR2 SMNVEV (reference sequence). V shed 3 bases and J 5 bases; nucleotides not matched to a gene: 10. This CDR3 reads CASSFRGLAGGWVETQYF. The CDR3 DNA reads TGTGCCAGCAGTTTCCGGGGACTAGCGGGAGGCTGGGTGGAGACCCAGTACTTC.

V and J are TRBV2 and TRBJ1-5; D might be TRBD1 (5 bases). This CDR3 has 14 amino acids. The V gene lost 9 bases and the J gene lost 0 bases, with 12 bases spanning the gap. The V gene's germline CDR1 is SNHLY and CDR2 FYNNEI. The chain's CDR3 is CASGQGDSNQPQHF. CDR3 coding DNA: TGTGCCAGTGGTCAGGGTGATAGCAATCAGCCCCAGCATTTT.

This sequence joins TRBV11-2 and TRBJ2-5; 8 bases align to TRBD2. The CDR3 loop spans 20 amino acids. Trimming cost V 0 bases and J 5 bases; bases outside gene matches: 20. The germline V gene encodes CDR1 SGHAT and CDR2 FQNNGV. The CDR3 reads CASSLEPVITSGRMGETQYF. In nucleotides, the CDR3 is TGTGCCAGCAGCTTAGAACCCGTCATAACTAGCGGTCGGATGGGGGAGACCCAGTACTTC. The complete variable domain, with remaining parts taken from reference TRBV11-2 and TRBJ2-5, reads EAGVAQSPRYKIIEKRQSVAFWCNPISGHATLYWYQQILGQGPKLLIQFQNNGVVDDSQLPKDRFSAERLKGVDSTLKIQPAKLEDSAVYLCASSLEPVITSGRMGETQYFGPGTRLLVL.

This sequence joins TRBV9 and TRBJ1-3; no clear D. Trimming took off 0 bases at V and 0 bases at J, with 7 bases between the two ends. Per the germline V gene, CDR1 is SGDLS and CDR2 is YYNGEE. This CDR3 contains 15 residues. In DNA, the CDR3 is TGTGCCAGCAGCGTAGGGTTACTCTCTGGAAACACCATATATTTT. This codes for CASSVGLLSGNTIYF.

The genes are TRBV7-9 and TRBJ2-4; the D gene is possibly TRBD1 (5 bases). Germline V gives CDR1 SEHNR, CDR2 FQNEAQ (reference sequence). The CDR3 is 16 residues long. Between the trimmed V and J ends, which lost 1 base and 3 bases, there was a span of 13 bases. The CDR3 nucleotides are TGTGCCAGCAGCTTAGGGTCTCGGACACTCAAAAACATTCAGTACTTC. Translation: CASSLGSRTLKNIQYF.

CDR3 nucleotide sequence: TGTGCCAGCAAGGGTGGCGAGACCCAGTACTTC. Protein: CASKGGETQYF. The rearrangement links TRBV25-1 to TRBJ2-5; D remains ambiguous. V lost 7 bases and J lost 5, with 8 bases in between. The V gene's germline CDR1 is MGHDK and CDR2 SYGVNS. The CDR3 is 11 amino acids.

The gene calls are TRBV11-2 and TRBJ2-2; the D is unclear. CDR1 and CDR2 from the germline V gene are SGHAT and FQNNGV. CDR3 size: 14 residues. V lost 2 bases to trimming and J lost 0 bases, with 4 bases between them. The CDR3 DNA follows: TGTGCCAGCAGCTTATCTACGAACACCGGGGAGCTGTTTTTT. Encoded protein: CASSLSTNTGELFF.

J is TRBJ1-2 and V is TRBV6-4, with 7 bases identical to TRBD1. The CDR3 is 13 amino acids. Trimming at V came to 3 bases and at J to 4 bases, leaving 2 bases not matched to a gene. The germline gives CDR1 MRHNA, CDR2 SNTAGT. The CDR3 spells CASSDHRGYGYTF. The CDR3 DNA is TGTGCCAGCAGTGATCACAGGGGCTATGGCTACACCTTC.

V is TRBV7-2 and J is TRBJ2-1; D uncertain. Trimming took 0 bases from V and 7 from J, leaving 7 bases between them. Looked up from germline, CDR1 is SGHTA and CDR2 is FQGNSA. This CDR3 is 13 amino acids long. The CDR3 nucleotides are TGTGCCAGCAGCTTAGCGCCGGGTAATGAGCAGTTCTTC. This encodes CASSLAPGNEQFF.

This clone was seen only once. The CDR3 is CASSQEWGYTGELFF. CDR3 sequence (DNA): TGTGCCAGCAGCCAAGAATGGGGATACACCGGGGAGCTGTTTTTT. V and J are TRBV4-2 and TRBJ2-2, with D unresolved. The CDR3 runs 15 residues. V shed 0 bases and J shed 3 bases, with 8 bases lying between them. Germline V lookup: CDR1 LGHNA, CDR2 YNFKEQ.

V gene TRBV9 combines with J gene TRBJ1-1; no definite D call. The CDR3 length is 14 residues. V was clipped by 0 bases and J by 4 bases, with 10 bases between them. Germline V gives CDR1 SGDLS, CDR2 YYNGEE. The CDR3 loop reads CASSVGVMTTEAFF. The CDR3, as DNA: TGTGCCAGCAGCGTAGGGGTTATGACCACTGAAGCTTTCTTT.

This clone was detected once. CDR3 DNA: TGTGCCAGCAGTTTGGGTACCGACATCTTCGCCGAGCAGTACTTC. Translation: CASSLGTDIFAEQYF. This chain uses TRBV28 with TRBJ2-7; D not certain. V was trimmed by 3 bases and J by 6 bases, leaving 18 bases between them. Germline CDR1 and CDR2: MDHEN and SYDVKM. This CDR3 comprises 15 residues.